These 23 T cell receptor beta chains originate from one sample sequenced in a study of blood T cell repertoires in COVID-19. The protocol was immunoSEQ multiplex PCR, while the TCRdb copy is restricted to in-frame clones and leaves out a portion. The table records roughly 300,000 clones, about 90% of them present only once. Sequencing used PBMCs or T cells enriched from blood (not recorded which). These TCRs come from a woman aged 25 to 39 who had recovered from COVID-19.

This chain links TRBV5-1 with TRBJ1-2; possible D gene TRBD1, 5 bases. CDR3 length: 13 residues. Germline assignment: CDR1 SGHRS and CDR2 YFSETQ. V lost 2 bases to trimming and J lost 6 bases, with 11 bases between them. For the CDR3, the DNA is TGCGCCAGCAGCTTAGCCAGGGTCGATGGCTACACCTTC. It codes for CASSLARVDGYTF.

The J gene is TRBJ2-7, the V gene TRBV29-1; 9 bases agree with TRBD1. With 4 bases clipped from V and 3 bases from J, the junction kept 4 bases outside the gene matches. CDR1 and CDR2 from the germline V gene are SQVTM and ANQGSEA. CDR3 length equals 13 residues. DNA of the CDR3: TGCAGCGTTGCGGGACAGGGTTTCTACGAGCAGTACTTC. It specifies CSVAGQGFYEQYF.

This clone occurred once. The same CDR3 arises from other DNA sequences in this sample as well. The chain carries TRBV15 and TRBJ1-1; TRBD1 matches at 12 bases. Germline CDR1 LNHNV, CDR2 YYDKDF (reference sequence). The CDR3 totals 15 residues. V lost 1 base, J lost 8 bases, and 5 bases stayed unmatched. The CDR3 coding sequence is TGTGCCACCAGCAGAGGGGGGACAGGGGGCACCGAAGCTTTCTTT. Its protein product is CATSRGGTGGTEAFF.

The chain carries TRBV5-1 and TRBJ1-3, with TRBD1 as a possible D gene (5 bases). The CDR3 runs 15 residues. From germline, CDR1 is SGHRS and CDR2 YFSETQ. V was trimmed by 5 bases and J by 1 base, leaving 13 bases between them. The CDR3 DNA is TGCGCCAGCAGGCCCAGCCAGGGATCTGGAAACACCATATATTTT. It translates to CASRPSQGSGNTIYF.

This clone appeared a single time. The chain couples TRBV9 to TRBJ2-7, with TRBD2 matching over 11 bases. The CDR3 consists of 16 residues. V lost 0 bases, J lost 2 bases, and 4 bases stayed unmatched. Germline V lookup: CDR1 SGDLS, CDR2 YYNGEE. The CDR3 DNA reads TGTGCCAGCAGCGTAGACCTAGCGGGGGGTGCCTACGAGCAGTACTTC. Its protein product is CASSVDLAGGAYEQYF.

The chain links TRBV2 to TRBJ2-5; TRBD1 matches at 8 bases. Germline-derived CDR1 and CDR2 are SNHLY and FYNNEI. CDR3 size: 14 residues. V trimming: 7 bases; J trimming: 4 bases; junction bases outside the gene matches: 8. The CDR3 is CASTAGQGGETQYF. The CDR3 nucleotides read TGTGCCAGCACCGCAGGACAGGGAGGAGAGACCCAGTACTTC.

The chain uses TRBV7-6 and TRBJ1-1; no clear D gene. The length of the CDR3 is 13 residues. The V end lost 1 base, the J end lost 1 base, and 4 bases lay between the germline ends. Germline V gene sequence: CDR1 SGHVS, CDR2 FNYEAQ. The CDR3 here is CASSLGENTEAFF. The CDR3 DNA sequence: TGTGCCAGCAGCTTAGGCGAGAACACTGAAGCTTTCTTT.

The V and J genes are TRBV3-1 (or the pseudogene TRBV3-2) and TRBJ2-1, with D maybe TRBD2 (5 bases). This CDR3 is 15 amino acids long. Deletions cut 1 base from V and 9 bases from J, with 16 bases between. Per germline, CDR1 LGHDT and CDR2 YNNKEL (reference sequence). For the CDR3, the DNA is TGTGCCAGCAGCCAAGTTGGGGATACTAGGGTTGAGCAGTTCTTC. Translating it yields CASSQVGDTRVEQFF.

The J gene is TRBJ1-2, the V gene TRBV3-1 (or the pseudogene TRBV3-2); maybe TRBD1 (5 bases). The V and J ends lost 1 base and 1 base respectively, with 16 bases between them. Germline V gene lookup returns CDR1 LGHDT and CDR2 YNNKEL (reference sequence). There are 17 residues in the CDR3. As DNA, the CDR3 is TGTGCCAGCAGCCAAGCTTCGCTTGGGGGGAGTAACTATGGCTACACCTTC. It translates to CASSQASLGGSNYGYTF.

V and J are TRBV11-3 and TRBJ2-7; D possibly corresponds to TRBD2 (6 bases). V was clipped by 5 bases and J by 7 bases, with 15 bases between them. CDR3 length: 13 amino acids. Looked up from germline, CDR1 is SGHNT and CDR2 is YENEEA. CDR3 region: CASSPYGGLEQYF. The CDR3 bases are TGTGCCAGCAGCCCTTACGGAGGGTTGGAGCAGTACTTC.

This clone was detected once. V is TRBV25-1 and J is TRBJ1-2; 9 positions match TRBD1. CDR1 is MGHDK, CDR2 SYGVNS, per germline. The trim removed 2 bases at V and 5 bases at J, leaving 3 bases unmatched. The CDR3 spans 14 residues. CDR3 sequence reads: CASSERTGVYGYTF. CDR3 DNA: TGTGCCAGCAGTGAAAGGACAGGGGTTTATGGCTACACCTTC.

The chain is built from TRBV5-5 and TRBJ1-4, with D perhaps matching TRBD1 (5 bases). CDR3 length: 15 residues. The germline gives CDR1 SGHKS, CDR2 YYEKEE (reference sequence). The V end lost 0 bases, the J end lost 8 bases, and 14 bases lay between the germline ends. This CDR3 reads CASSLAAGIREKLFF. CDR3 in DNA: TGTGCCAGCAGCTTGGCGGCAGGGATAAGGGAAAAACTGTTTTTT.

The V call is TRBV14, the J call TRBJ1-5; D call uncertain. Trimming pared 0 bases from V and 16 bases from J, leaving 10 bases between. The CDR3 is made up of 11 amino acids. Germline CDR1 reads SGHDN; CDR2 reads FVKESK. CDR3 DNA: TGTGCCAGCAGCCAAGAGGCCGTTACCCATTTT. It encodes CASSQEAVTHF.

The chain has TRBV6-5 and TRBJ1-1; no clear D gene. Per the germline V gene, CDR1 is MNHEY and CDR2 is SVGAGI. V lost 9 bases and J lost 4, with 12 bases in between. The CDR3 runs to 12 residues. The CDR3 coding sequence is TGTGCCAGTAGGTCCCCGGGCACTGAAGCTTTCTTT. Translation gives CASRSPGTEAFF.

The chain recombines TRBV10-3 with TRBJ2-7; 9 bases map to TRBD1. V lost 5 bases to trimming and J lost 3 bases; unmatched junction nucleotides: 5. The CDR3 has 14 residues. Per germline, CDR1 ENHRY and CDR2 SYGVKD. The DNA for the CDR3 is TGTGCCATCAGTATACAGGGGGCGGACTACGAGCAGTACTTC. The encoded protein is CAISIQGADYEQYF.

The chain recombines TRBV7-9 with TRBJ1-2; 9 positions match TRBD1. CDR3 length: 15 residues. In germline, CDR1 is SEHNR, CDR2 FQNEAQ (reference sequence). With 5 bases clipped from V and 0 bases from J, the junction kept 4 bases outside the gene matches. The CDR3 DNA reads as TGTGCCAGCAGCAATGGGGACAGGGCTAACTATGGCTACACCTTC. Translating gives CASSNGDRANYGYTF. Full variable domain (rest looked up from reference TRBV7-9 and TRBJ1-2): DTGVSQNPRHKITKRGQNVTFRCDPISEHNRLYWYRQTLGQGPEFLTYFQNEAQLEKSRLLSDRFSAERPKGSFSTLEIQRTEQGDSAMYLCASSNGDRANYGYTFGSGTRLTVV.

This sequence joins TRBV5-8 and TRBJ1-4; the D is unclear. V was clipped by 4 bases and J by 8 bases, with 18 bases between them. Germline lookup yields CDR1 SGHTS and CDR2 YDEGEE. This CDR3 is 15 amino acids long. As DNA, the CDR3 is TGTGCCAGCAGCGATACTATTCGAATGCAGGAAAAACTGTTTTTT. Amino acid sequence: CASSDTIRMQEKLFF. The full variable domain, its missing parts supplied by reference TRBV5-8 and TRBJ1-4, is EAGVTQSPTHLIKTRGQQATLRCSPISGHTSVYWYQQALGLGLQFLLWYDEGEERNRGNFPPRFSGRQFPNYSSELNVNALELEDSALYLCASSDTIRMQEKLFFGSGTQLSVL.

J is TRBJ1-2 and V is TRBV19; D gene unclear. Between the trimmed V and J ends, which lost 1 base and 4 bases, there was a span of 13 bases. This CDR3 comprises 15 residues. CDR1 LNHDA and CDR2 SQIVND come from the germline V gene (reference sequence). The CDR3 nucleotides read TGTGCCAGTAGTATAGGGATGGCGGGGATCTATGGCTACACCTTC. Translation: CASSIGMAGIYGYTF. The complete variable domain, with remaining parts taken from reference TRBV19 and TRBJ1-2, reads DGGITQSPKYLFRKEGQNVTLSCEQNLNHDAMYWYRQDPGQGLRLIYYSQIVNDFQKGDIAEGYSVSREKKESFPLTVTSAQKNPTAFYLCASSIGMAGIYGYTFGSGTRLTVV.

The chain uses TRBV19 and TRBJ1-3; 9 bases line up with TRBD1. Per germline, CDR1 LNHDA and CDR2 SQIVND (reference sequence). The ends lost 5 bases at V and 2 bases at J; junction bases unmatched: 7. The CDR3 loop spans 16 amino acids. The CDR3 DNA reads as TGTGCCAGTAGTCTAATTGGGACAGGGACTGGAAACACCATATATTTT. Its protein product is CASSLIGTGTGNTIYF.

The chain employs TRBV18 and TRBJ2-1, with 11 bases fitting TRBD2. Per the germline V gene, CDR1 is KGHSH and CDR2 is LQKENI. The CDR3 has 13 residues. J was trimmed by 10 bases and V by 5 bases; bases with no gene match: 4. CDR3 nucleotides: TGTGCCAGCTCAAGACTAGCGGGGTGGGAGCAGTTCTTC. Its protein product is CASSRLAGWEQFF.

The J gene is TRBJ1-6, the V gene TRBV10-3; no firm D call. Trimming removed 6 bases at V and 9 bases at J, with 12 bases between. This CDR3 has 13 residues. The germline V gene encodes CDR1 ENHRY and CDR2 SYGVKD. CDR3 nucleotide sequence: TGTGCCATCAGAGGAGGCTATGTTTCACCCCTCCACTTT. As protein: CAIRGGYVSPLHF.

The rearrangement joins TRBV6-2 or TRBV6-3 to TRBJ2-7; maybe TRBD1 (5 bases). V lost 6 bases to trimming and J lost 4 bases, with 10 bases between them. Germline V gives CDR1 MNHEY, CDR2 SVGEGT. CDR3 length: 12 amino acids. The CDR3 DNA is TGTGCCAGCAGCAGACAGAGGTACGAGCAGTACTTC. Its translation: CASSRQRYEQYF.

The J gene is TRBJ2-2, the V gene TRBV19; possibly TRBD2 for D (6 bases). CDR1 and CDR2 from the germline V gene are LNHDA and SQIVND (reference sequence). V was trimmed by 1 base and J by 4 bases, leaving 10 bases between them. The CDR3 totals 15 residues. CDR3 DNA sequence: TGTGCCAGTAGTATAGGGGCCGGGGGCACCGGGGAGCTGTTTTTT. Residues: CASSIGAGGTGELFF.